What follows are 23 T cell receptor beta chains derived from one specimen sequenced in a study of blood T cell repertoires in COVID-19. Produced via immunoSEQ multiplex PCR; TCRdb's table is partial and in-frame only. The sample holds around 140,000 clones, about 80% seen once. The sample comprised peripheral blood. These TCRs come from a woman aged 60-75 years with acute or convalescent COVID-19.

The chain has TRBV4-1 and TRBJ2-3; a weak D match, TRBD2 (5 bases). V lost 1 base and J lost 0, with 17 bases in between. This CDR3 comprises 18 residues. Per germline, CDR1 MGHRA and CDR2 YSYEKL. CDR3 in DNA: TGCGCCAGCAGCCAAGGAGGGCGGGTACGCTCTAGCACAGATACGCAGTATTTT. This sequence encodes CASSQGGRVRSSTDTQYF.

A word on this clone: At one boundary the junction diverges from the germline segment, which might be a read error. The CDR3: CASSLNFGTGSFNEQFF. The CDR3 coding sequence is TGTGCTAGCAGCTTAAATTTCGGGACAGGGAGTTTCAATGAGCAGTTCTTC. The V and J genes are TRBV7-7 and TRBJ2-1; 9 bases agree with TRBD1. Per the germline V gene, CDR1 is SSHAT and CDR2 is FNYEAQ (reference sequence). The CDR3 is 17 amino acids.

The chain carries TRBV2 and TRBJ2-7; the match to TRBD1 covers 7 bases. Germline V lookup: CDR1 SNHLY, CDR2 FYNNEI. The CDR3 runs 16 residues. V shed 3 bases, J shed 2 bases, and the junction held 10 bases outside the gene matches. CDR3 in DNA: TGTGCCAGCAGTGACCGGGACAGCCGCCCCCCCTACGAGCAGTACTTC. Amino acids: CASSDRDSRPPYEQYF.

The chain links TRBV20-1 to TRBJ1-1, with TRBD1 matching over 7 bases. Germline loops: CDR1 DFQATT, CDR2 SNEGSKA (reference sequence). The CDR3 totals 11 residues. V trimming: 5 bases; J trimming: 9 bases; junction bases outside the gene matches: 6. This CDR3 reads CSAGKTGQAFF. CDR3 coding DNA: TGCAGTGCTGGAAAGACAGGGCAAGCTTTCTTT.

Notes on this clone: The junction differs from germline at one of its ends, possibly a read error. This rearrangement joins TRBV12-3 or TRBV12-4 to TRBJ2-5, with a weak D call TRBD1 (5 bases). The CDR3 totals 12 residues. This chain's CDR3 is CASSLTSQGHNF. CDR3 DNA sequence: TGTGCCAGCAGTTTAACCAGCCAGGGCCATAACTTC.

In its sample, this clone was seen a few times. The chain employs TRBV4-3 and TRBJ2-1; a possible D gene is TRBD1 (5 bases). The CDR3 runs 13 residues. CDR1 is LGHNA, CDR2 YSLEER, per germline. The V end lost 0 bases, the J end lost 7 bases, and 7 bases lay between the germline ends. This chain's CDR3 is CASSQDPGNEQFF. In nucleotides, the CDR3 is TGCGCCAGCAGCCAAGATCCAGGGAATGAGCAGTTCTTC.

A few counts support this clone. The chain carries TRBV12-5 and TRBJ1-2; D is possibly TRBD1 (6 bases). The CDR3 runs to 15 residues. Deletions cut 0 bases from V and 4 bases from J, with 12 bases between. CDR1 and CDR2 from the germline V gene are LGHNT and FRNRAP. CDR3 in amino acids: CASGLVTGLIYGYTF. In nucleotides, the CDR3 is TGTGCTAGTGGTTTGGTAACAGGGCTAATCTATGGCTACACCTTC.

J is TRBJ1-2 and V is TRBV29-1, with D possibly matching TRBD1 (5 bases). V lost 5 bases and J 8 bases, leaving 12 bases between the germline ends. The CDR3 extends over 11 amino acids. Germline CDR1 SQVTM, CDR2 ANQGSEA. CDR3 region: CSVLGPLGYTF. CDR3 sequence (DNA): TGCAGCGTTTTGGGGCCTTTGGGCTACACCTTC.

The V gene is TRBV19, the J gene TRBJ1-1; TRBD1 matches at 11 bases. The germline CDR1 and CDR2 sequences are LNHDA and SQIVND (reference sequence). V was pared by 4 bases and J by 5 bases, with 6 bases of the junction left unmatched. The CDR3 loop spans 15 amino acids. For the CDR3, the DNA is TGTGCCAGTAGTACCCGGACAGGGGGCGAGACTGAAGCTTTCTTT. Amino acids: CASSTRTGGETEAFF.

The chain links TRBV6-1 to TRBJ2-7; possibly TRBD2 for D (5 bases). This CDR3 comprises 14 residues. Trimming cost V 3 bases and J 3 bases, with 12 bases left between them. CDR1 is MNHNS and CDR2 is SASEGT in the germline V gene. The CDR3 sequence: CASSDHLEGYEQYF. The CDR3 nucleotides are TGTGCCAGCAGTGACCACCTAGAGGGCTACGAGCAGTACTTC.

The genes are TRBV6-4 and TRBJ2-3; 9 bases fit TRBD2. V was pared by 4 bases and J by 3 bases, with 2 bases of the junction left unmatched. Looked up from germline, CDR1 is MRHNA and CDR2 is SNTAGT. The CDR3 has 14 residues. CDR3 amino acids: CASSGSGRTDTQYF. DNA for the CDR3: TGTGCCAGCAGTGGGAGCGGGAGGACAGATACGCAGTATTTT.

The CDR3 reads CASSQGQGLYYGYTF. For the CDR3, the DNA is TGTGCCAGCAGCCAGGGACAGGGCCTTTACTATGGCTACACCTTC. The rearrangement uses TRBV6-5 and TRBJ1-2, with 9 positions matching TRBD1. Per the germline V gene, CDR1 is MNHEY and CDR2 is SVGAGI. The trim removed 6 bases at V and 3 bases at J, leaving 8 bases unmatched. This CDR3 has 15 amino acids.

V and J are TRBV29-1 and TRBJ2-7, with 7 bases that match TRBD2. Germline V gene lookup returns CDR1 SQVTM and CDR2 ANQGSEA. Trimming removed 5 bases from V and 3 bases from J; junction bases left unmatched: 19. The CDR3 is 17 amino acids. This chain's CDR3 is CSVYLGGSAGRYYEQYF. Written as DNA, the CDR3 is TGCAGCGTTTACCTGGGGGGGTCAGCGGGACGTTACTACGAGCAGTACTTC.

The chain joins TRBV6-2 or TRBV6-3 to TRBJ2-1, with D possibly matching TRBD2 (5 bases). CDR3 length: 14 residues. CDR1 MNHEY and CDR2 SVGEGT come from the germline V gene. Trimming pared 4 bases from V and 6 bases from J, leaving 13 bases between. CDR3 in DNA: TGTGCCAGCAGTTGGCGAGCGGCCCTCAATGAGCAGTTCTTC. Translating gives CASSWRAALNEQFF.

The chain couples TRBV9 to TRBJ2-1, with TRBD2 matching over 9 bases. The CDR3 is made up of 14 amino acids. Germline values: CDR1 SGDLS, CDR2 YYNGEE. With 3 bases clipped from V and 3 bases from J, the junction kept 1 base outside the gene matches. CDR3 nucleotides: TGTGCCAGCAGCGAAGCGGGAGGCTACAATGAGCAGTTCTTC. Protein: CASSEAGGYNEQFF. Supplemented by reference TRBV9 and TRBJ2-1, the full variable domain reads DSGVTQTPKHLITATGQRVTLRCSPRSGDLSVYWYQQSLDQGLQFLIQYYNGEERAKGNILERFSAQQFPDLHSELNLSSLELGDSALYFCASSEAGGYNEQFFGPGTRLTVL.

V gene TRBV5-6 combines with J gene TRBJ1-5; maybe TRBD1 (5 bases). Trimming cost V 0 bases and J 4 bases, with 11 bases left between them. Germline lookup yields CDR1 SGHDT and CDR2 YYEEEE. CDR3 length: 15 amino acids. CDR3 sequence: CASSLEAGLNQPQHF. Here the CDR3 DNA reads TGTGCCAGCAGCTTGGAGGCAGGGCTGAATCAGCCCCAGCATTTT.

The chain has TRBV20-1 and TRBJ1-1; 7 bases match TRBD1. The CDR3 loop spans 17 amino acids. In germline, CDR1 is DFQATT, CDR2 SNEGSKA (reference sequence). After removal of 3 bases from V and 0 bases from J, the junction contained 13 bases not matched to a gene. The CDR3 bases are TGCAGTGCTAGTTTGGCAGGGGGAGGAGGGCTGAACACTGAAGCTTTCTTT. Its protein is CSASLAGGGGLNTEAFF.

The gene calls are TRBV6-5 and TRBJ2-1; TRBD2 might be the D (6 bases). Germline assignment: CDR1 MNHEY and CDR2 SVGAGI. CDR3 length: 15 residues. Trimming cost V 5 bases and J 6 bases, with 17 bases left between them. Written as DNA, the CDR3 is TGTGCCAGCAGTCAACCGGGACTCAGCGGCAATGAGCAGTTCTTC. This gives the protein CASSQPGLSGNEQFF.

V is TRBV9 and J is TRBJ2-2; the match to TRBD1 covers 12 bases. The ends lost 1 base at V and 3 bases at J; junction bases unmatched: 4. This CDR3 comprises 17 residues. Per the germline V gene, CDR1 is SGDLS and CDR2 is YYNGEE. For the CDR3, the DNA is TGTGCCAGCAGCGTAACGGGGACAGGGGGCTACACCGGGGAGCTGTTTTTT. Residues: CASSVTGTGGYTGELFF.

The rearrangement uses TRBV29-1 and TRBJ2-5; TRBD2 matches at 12 bases. This CDR3 has 13 residues. The junction had 3 bases not matched to a gene; V was cut back by 6 bases and J by 4 bases. The germline V gene has CDR1 SQVTM and CDR2 ANQGSEA. The CDR3 here is CSVALAGGETQYF. CDR3 nucleotides: TGCAGCGTCGCACTAGCGGGAGGAGAGACCCAGTACTTC.

The V call is TRBV5-1, the J call TRBJ1-5; 7 bases align to TRBD1. With 0 bases clipped from V and 2 bases from J, the junction kept 2 bases outside the gene matches. CDR1 and CDR2 from the germline V gene are SGHRS and YFSETQ. This CDR3 has 15 residues. The CDR3 loop reads CASSLEGQRNQPQHF. The CDR3 DNA sequence: TGCGCCAGCAGCTTGGAGGGACAGCGCAATCAGCCCCAGCATTTT.

The chain couples TRBV5-5 to TRBJ2-2; maybe TRBD2 (5 bases). Trimming shortened V by 0 bases and J by 6 bases, and 18 bases separated the two germline ends. The length of the CDR3 is 17 residues. The germline CDR1 and CDR2 sequences are SGHKS and YYEKEE (reference sequence). CDR3 loop: CASSLAWERLNPGELFF. As DNA, the CDR3 is TGTGCCAGCAGCTTGGCCTGGGAGCGCCTAAACCCCGGGGAGCTGTTTTTT.

The chain joins TRBV30 to TRBJ2-1; TRBD1 might be the D (5 bases). The CDR3 has 14 residues. The V end lost 4 bases, the J end lost 6 bases, and 16 bases lay between the germline ends. CDR1 is GTSNPN and CDR2 is SVGIG in the germline V gene (reference sequence). The CDR3 reads CAWNGYRLGNEQFF. CDR3 nucleotide sequence: TGTGCCTGGAACGGGTACAGGTTGGGCAATGAGCAGTTCTTC.